This T cell receptor beta chain was sequenced during a study of CD8 T cells in Susac syndrome. CDR1 and CDR2 from the germline V gene are SGHRS and YFSETQ. V shed 7 bases and J 6 bases; nucleotides not matched to a gene: 3. This CDR3 is 14 amino acids long. An amount of RNA that ranged from about 0.45 to 1 ug was reverse transcribed with random hexamers. TCRdb processed the immunoSEQ multiplex PCR reads anew with MiXCR; each CDR3 protein has one entry. This sample yields about 190,000 distinct CDR3 sequences, of which 93% are seen a single time; 0.1% belongs to the top ten. Sequences were obtained from CD4+ T cells from PBMCs. The rearrangement links TRBV5-1 to TRBJ2-1; 14 positions agree with TRBD2. The receptor's source is a human donor in good health. The CDR3 region is CASATSGGVNEQFF. The CDR3, as DNA: TGCGCCAGCGCGACTAGCGGGGGGGTCAATGAGCAGTTCTTC. The complete variable domain, with remaining parts taken from reference TRBV5-1 and TRBJ2-1, reads KAGVTQTPRYLIKTRGQQVTLSCSPISGHRSVSWYQQTPGQGLQFLFEYFSETQRNKGNFPGRFSGRQFSNSRSEMNVSTLELGDSALYLCASATSGGVNEQFFGPGTRLTVL.